The present entry profiles one T cell receptor (beta chain) with its context. Its antigen is unidentified. The data derive from a study of PD-L1 blockade in urothelial cancer. Overall study: Analyses used blood from 3 weeks (second dose) and 6 weeks after treatment start.

General observations from the study: Tumor-associated clones in the blood of durable-benefit patients grew more at 3 weeks.

Sequencing was performed with immunoSEQ multiplex PCR; in TCRdb, only in-frame clones are kept and a portion is missing. Of 85,000 to 130,000 clones in the sample, about nine tenths were seen once. Germline lookup yields CDR1 SGDLS and CDR2 YYNGEE. CDR3 length equals 15 residues. J was trimmed by 7 bases and V by 3 bases; bases with no gene match: 7. The sequencing here drew on PBMCs, taken around atezolizumab (anti-PD-L1) treatment. The sequence was obtained from a woman of 80 years or more with urothelial cancer. This chain joins TRBV9 and TRBJ2-1, with TRBD2 identical over 10 bases. CDR3 region: CASSGGLAMYNEQFF. In nucleotides, the CDR3 is TGTGCCAGCAGCGGGGGACTAGCGATGTATAATGAGCAGTTCTTC.